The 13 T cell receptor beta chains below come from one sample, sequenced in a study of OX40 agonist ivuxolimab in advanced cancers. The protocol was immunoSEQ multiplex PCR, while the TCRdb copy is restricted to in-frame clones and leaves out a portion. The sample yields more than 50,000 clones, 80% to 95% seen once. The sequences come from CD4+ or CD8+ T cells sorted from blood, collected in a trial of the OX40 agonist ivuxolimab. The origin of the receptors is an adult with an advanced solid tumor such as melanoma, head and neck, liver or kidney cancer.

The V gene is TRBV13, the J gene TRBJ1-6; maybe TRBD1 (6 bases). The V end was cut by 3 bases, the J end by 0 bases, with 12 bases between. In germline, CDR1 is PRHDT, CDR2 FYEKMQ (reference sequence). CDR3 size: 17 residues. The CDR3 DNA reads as TGTGCCAGCAGCTTGAAGCAGGGGAGCTCCTATAATTCACCCCTCCACTTT. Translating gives CASSLKQGSSYNSPLHF. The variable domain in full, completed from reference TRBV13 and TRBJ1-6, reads AAGVIQSPRHLIKEKRETATLKCYPIPRHDTVYWYQQGPGQDPQFLISFYEKMQSDKGSIPDRFSAQQFSDYHSELNMSSLELGDSALYFCASSLKQGSSYNSPLHFGNGTRLTVT.

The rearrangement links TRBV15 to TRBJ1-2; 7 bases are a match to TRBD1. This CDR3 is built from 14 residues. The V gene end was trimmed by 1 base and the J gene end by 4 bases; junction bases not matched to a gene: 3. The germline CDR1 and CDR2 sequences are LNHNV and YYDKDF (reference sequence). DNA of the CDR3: TGTGCCACCAGCAGAGGACAGGGATCCTATGGCTACACCTTC. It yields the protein CATSRGQGSYGYTF.

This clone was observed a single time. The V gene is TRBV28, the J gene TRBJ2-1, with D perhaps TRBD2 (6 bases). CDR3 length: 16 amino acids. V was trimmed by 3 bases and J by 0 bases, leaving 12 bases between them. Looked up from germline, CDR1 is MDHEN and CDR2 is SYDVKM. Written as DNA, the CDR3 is TGTGCCAGCAGTTTGCGTGGAGGGCCCTCCTACAATGAGCAGTTCTTC. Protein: CASSLRGGPSYNEQFF.

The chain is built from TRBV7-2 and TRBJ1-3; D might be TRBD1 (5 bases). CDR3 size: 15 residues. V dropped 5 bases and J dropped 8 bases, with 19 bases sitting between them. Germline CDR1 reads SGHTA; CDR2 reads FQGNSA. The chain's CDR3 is CASSQRGAGRDTIYF. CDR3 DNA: TGTGCCAGCAGCCAAAGGGGAGCCGGTAGGGACACCATATATTTT.

The CDR3 DNA sequence: TGTGCCAGCAGCCCCCTCAGGGGAGTGGACTATGGCTACACCTTC. This sequence encodes CASSPLRGVDYGYTF. This sequence joins TRBV6-5 and TRBJ1-2, with D perhaps TRBD1 (6 bases). Trimming removed 6 bases from V and 3 bases from J, with 17 bases in between. The length of the CDR3 is 15 residues. CDR1 and CDR2 (germline): MNHEY, SVGAGI.

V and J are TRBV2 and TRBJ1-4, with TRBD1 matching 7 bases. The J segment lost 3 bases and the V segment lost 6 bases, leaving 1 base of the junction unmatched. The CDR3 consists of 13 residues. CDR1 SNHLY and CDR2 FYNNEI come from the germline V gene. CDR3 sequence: CASRGQPNEKLFF. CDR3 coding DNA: TGTGCCAGCAGGGGACAGCCTAATGAAAAACTGTTTTTT.

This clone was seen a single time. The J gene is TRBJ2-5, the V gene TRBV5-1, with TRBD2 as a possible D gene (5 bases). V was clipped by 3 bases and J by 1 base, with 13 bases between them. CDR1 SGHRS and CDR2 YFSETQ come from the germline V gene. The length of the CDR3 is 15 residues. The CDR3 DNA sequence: TGCGCCAGCAGCTGGGCCGGGATACTCCAAGAGACCCAGTACTTC. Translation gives CASSWAGILQETQYF.

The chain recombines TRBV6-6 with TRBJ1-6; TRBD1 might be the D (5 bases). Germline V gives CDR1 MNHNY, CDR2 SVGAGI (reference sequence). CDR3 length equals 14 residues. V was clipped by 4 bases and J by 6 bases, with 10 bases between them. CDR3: CASSSGRFNSPLHF. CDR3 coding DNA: TGTGCCAGCAGTTCGGGACGGTTTAATTCACCCCTCCACTTT.

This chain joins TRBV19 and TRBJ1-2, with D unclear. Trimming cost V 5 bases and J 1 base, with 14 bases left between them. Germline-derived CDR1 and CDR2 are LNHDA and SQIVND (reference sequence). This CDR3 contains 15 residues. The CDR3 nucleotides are TGTGCCAGTAGTTCCCGAGGGAAGGGTAACTATGGCTACACCTTC. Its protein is CASSSRGKGNYGYTF.

As DNA, the CDR3 is TGTGCCAGCAGCTTAGGCGGACAGTCCTACGAGCAGTACTTC. Translated, it gives CASSLGGQSYEQYF. The V and J genes are TRBV11-2 and TRBJ2-7, with D tentatively TRBD1 (6 bases). V shed 1 base and J shed 1 base, with 8 bases lying between them. CDR3 length: 14 residues. Per the germline V gene, CDR1 is SGHAT and CDR2 is FQNNGV.

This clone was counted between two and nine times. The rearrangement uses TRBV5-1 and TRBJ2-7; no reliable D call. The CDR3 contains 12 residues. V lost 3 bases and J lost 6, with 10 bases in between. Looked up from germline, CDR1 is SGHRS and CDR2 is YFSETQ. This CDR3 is CASSSFNSEQYF. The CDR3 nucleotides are TGCGCCAGCAGCTCTTTCAACAGCGAGCAGTACTTC.

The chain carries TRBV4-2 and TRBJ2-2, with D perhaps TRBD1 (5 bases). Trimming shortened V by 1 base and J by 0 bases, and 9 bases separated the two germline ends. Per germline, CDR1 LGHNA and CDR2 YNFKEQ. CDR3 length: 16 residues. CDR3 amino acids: CASSQASGSNTGELFF. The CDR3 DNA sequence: TGTGCCAGCAGCCAAGCGTCAGGGTCGAACACCGGGGAGCTGTTTTTT.

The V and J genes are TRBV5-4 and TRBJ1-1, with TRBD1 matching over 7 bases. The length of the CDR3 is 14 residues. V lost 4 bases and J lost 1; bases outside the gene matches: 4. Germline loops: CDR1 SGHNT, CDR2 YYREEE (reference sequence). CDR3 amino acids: CASSAGGGNTEAFF. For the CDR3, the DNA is TGTGCCAGCAGCGCAGGGGGTGGGAACACTGAAGCTTTCTTT. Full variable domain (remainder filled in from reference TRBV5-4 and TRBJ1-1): ETGVTQSPTHLIKTRGQQVTLRCSSQSGHNTVSWYQQALGQGPQFIFQYYREEENGRGNFPPRFSGLQFPNYSSELNVNALELDDSALYLCASSAGGGNTEAFFGQGTRLTVV.